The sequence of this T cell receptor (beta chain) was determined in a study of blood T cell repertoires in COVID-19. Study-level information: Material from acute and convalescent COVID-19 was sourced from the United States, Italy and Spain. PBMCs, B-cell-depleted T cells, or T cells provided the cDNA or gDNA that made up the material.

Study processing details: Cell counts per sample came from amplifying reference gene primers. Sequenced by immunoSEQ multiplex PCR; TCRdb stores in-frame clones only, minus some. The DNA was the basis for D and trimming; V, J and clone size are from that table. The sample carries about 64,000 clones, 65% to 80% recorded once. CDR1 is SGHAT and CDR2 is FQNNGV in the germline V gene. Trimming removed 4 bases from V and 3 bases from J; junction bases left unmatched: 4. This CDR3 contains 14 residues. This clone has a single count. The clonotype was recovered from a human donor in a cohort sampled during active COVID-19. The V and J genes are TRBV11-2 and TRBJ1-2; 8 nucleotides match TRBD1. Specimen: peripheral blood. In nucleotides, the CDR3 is TGTGCCAGCAGCTCCAGGGGGCAGGACTATGGCTACACCTTC. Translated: CASSSRGQDYGYTF.